The clone carrying this T cell receptor beta chain was counted a single time. The antigen is not known. The data were obtained in a study of shared clonotypes between healthy human individuals. Clones were sequenced by immunoSEQ multiplex PCR, and TCRdb holds only the in-frame ones, with some missing. The table shows 980,000 or so clones, with 70% to 85% occurring only once. Looked up from germline, CDR1 is GTSNPN and CDR2 is SVGIG (reference sequence). V lost 4 bases to trimming and J lost 10 bases; unmatched junction nucleotides: 9. The CDR3 consists of 14 residues. Whole-study results and caveats: Owing to a small donor count, the genetic and exposure-history diversity represented was limited. Generation probability values for non-shared clonotypes were lower than those for clonotypes shared by all four donors.

Investigators divided CD4+ cells into CD45RA+ naive and CD45RA-negative memory subsets. This TCR was sampled from a man aged 18 to 30 in good health. The chain links TRBV30 to TRBJ2-1; 11 positions match TRBD2. The sequenced sample was memory CD4+ T cells sorted from blood. Subset specified: CD45RA-negative fraction. This chain's CDR3 is CAWKDSGGAAEQFF. CDR3 coding DNA: TGTGCCTGGAAAGATAGCGGGGGGGCAGCCGAGCAGTTCTTC.